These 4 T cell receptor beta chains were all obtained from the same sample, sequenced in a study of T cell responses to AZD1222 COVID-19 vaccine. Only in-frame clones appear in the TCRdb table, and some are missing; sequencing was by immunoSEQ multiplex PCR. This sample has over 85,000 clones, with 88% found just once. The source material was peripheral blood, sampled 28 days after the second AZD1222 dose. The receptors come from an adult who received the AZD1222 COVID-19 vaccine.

The CDR3 coding sequence is TGCAGTGCTAGTGGGCTAGCGGGAATGAGTGGTAATGAGCAGTTCTTC. Its translation is CSASGLAGMSGNEQFF. V usage is TRBV20-1 and J usage is TRBJ2-1; 9 positions match TRBD2. The J segment lost 7 bases and the V segment lost 3 bases, leaving 13 bases of the junction unmatched. Germline V lookup: CDR1 DFQATT, CDR2 SNEGSKA (reference sequence). The length of the CDR3 is 16 residues.

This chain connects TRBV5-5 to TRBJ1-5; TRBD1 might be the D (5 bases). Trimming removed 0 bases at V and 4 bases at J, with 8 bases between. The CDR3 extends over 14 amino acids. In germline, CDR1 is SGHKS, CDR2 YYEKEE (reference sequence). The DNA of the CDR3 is TGTGCCAGCAGCTTGGAGGCAGGGAATCAGCCCCAGCATTTT. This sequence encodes CASSLEAGNQPQHF.

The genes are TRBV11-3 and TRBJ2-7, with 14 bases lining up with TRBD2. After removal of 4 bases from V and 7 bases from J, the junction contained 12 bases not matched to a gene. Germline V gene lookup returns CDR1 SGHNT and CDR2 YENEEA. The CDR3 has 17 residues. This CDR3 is CASSSGRGLAGVFEQYF. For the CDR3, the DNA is TGTGCCAGCAGCTCCGGGCGGGGACTAGCGGGAGTCTTTGAGCAGTACTTC.

The CDR3 spells CASRETGENTIYF. The CDR3 nucleotides read TGTGCCAGCAGAGAGACAGGGGAAAACACCATATATTTT. This chain uses TRBV6-5 with TRBJ1-3, with 8 bases that match TRBD1. This CDR3 region has 13 residues. The V gene end was trimmed by 6 bases and the J gene end by 6 bases; junction bases not matched to a gene: 4. Germline CDR1 reads MNHEY; CDR2 reads SVGAGI.